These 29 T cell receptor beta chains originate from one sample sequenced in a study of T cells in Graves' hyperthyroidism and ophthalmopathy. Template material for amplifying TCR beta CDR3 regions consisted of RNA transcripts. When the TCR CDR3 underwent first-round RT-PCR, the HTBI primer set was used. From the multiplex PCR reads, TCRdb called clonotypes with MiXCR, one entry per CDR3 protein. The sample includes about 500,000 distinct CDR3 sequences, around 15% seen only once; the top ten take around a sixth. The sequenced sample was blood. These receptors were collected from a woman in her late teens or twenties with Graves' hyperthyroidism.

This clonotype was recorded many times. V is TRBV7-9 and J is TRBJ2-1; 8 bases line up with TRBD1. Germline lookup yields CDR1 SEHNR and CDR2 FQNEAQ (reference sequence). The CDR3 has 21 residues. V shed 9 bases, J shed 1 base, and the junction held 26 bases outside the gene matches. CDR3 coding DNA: TGTGCCAGTGGCCTTGGGGGGCCGGGACAGGCCCGTGGTGGGTCCTACAATGAGCAGTTCTTC. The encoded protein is CASGLGGPGQARGGSYNEQFF.

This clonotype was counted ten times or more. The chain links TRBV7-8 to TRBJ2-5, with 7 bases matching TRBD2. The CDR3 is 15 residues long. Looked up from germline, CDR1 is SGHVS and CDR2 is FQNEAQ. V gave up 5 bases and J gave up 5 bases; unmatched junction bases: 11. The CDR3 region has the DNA TGTGCCAGCAGCGCGGGGGTAGGGTTAGTGGAGACCCAGTACTTC. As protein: CASSAGVGLVETQYF.

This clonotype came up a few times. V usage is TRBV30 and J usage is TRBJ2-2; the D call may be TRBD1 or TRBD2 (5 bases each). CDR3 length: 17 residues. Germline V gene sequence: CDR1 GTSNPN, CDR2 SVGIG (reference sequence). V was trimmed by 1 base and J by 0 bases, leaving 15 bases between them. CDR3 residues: CAWSAASWGPNTGELFF. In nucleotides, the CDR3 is TGTGCCTGGAGTGCAGCCAGCTGGGGACCGAACACCGGGGAGCTGTTTTTT.

The DNA of the CDR3 is TGCAGTGCTAGATCAGCGGGGCTAGCGGGAGGGCCGAGGACCGGGGAGCTGTTTTTT. It specifies CSARSAGLAGGPRTGELFF. The chain couples TRBV20-1 to TRBJ2-2; 12 bases are a match to TRBD2. Germline CDR1 is DFQATT and CDR2 is SNEGSKA (reference sequence). The V and J ends lost 2 bases and 5 bases, in that order; junction bases with no gene match: 15. CDR3 length: 19 residues.

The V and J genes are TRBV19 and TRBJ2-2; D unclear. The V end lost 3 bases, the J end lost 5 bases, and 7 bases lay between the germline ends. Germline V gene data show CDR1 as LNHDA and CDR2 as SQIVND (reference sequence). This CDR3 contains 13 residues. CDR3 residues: CASSILRTGELFF. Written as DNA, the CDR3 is TGTGCCAGTAGTATCCTTAGGACCGGGGAGCTGTTTTTT.

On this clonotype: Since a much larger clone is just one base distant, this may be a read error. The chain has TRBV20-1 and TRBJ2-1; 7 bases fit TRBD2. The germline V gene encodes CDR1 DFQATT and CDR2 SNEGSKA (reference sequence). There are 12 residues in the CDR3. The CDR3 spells CNARDGRNEQFF. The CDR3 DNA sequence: TGCAATGCTAGAGACGGGAGGAATGAGCAGTTCTTC.

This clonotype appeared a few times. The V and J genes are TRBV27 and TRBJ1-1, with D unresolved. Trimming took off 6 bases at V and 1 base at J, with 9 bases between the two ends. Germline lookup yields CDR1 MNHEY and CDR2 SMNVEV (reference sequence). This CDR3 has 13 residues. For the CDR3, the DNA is TGTGCCAGCAGGTTGGGAAAGAACACTGAAGCTTTCTTT. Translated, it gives CASRLGKNTEAFF.

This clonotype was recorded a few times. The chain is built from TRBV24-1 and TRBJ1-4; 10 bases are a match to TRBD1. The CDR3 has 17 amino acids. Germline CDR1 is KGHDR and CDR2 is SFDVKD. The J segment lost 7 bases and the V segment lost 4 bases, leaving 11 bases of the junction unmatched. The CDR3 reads CATSEWDRGVGGEKLFF. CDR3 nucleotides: TGTGCCACCAGTGAATGGGACAGGGGTGTCGGCGGTGAAAAACTGTTTTTT.

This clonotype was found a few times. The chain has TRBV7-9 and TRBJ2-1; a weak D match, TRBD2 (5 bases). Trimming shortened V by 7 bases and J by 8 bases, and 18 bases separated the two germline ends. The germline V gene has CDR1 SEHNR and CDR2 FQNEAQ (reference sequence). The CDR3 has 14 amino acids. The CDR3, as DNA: TGTGCCAGCAACTTGGTCTCTAGCAAGGATGAGCAGTTCTTC. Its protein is CASNLVSSKDEQFF.

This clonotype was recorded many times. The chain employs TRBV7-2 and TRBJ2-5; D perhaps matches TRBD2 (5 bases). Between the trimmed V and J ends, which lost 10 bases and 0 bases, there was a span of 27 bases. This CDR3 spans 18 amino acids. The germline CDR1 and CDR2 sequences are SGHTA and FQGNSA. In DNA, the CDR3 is TGTGCCAATAAGCTTAGAGTTGCGGGCATCCAATACCAAGAGACCCAGTACTTC. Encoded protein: CANKLRVAGIQYQETQYF.

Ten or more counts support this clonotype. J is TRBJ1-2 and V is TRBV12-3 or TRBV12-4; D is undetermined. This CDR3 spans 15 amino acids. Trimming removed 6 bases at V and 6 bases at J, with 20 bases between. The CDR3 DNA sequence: TGTGCCAGCAGCCCATCAGCCCGGGTGATTAATGGCTACACCTTC. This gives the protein CASSPSARVINGYTF.

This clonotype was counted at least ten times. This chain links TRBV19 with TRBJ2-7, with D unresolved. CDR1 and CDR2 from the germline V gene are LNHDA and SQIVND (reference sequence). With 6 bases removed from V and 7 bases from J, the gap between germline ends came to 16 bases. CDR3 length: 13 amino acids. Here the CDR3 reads CASRGPDGREQYF. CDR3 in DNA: TGTGCCAGTAGAGGCCCCGACGGAAGGGAGCAGTACTTC. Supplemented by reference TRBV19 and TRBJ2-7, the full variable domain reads DGGITQSPKYLFRKEGQNVTLSCEQNLNHDAMYWYRQDPGQGLRLIYYSQIVNDFQKGDIAEGYSVSREKKESFPLTVTSAQKNPTAFYLCASRGPDGREQYFGPGTRLTVT.

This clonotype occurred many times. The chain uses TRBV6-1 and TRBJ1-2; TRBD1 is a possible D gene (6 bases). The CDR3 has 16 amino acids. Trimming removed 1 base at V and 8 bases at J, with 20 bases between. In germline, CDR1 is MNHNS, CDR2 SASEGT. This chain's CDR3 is CASSEGGYRDPSGYTF. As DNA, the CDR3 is TGTGCCAGCAGTGAAGGGGGCTACAGGGATCCCTCCGGCTACACCTTC.

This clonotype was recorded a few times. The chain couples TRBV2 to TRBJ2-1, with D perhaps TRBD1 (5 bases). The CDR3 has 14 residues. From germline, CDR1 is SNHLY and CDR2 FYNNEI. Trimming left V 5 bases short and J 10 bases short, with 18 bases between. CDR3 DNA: TGTGCCAGCAGTTGGACCCTAGGGGCGTTCGAGCAGTTCTTC. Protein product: CASSWTLGAFEQFF.

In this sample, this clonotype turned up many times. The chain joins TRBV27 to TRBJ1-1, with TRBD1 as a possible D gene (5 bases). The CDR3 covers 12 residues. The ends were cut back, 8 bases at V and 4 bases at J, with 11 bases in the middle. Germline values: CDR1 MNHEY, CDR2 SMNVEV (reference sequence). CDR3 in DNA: TGTGCCAGCGGCCCAGGGAGCACTGAAGCTTTCTTT. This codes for CASGPGSTEAFF.

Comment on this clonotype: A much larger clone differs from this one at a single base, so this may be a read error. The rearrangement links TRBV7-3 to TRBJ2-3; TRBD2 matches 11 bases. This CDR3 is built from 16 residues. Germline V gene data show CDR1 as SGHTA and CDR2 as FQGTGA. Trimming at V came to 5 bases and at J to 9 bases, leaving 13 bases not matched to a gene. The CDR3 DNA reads TGTGCCAGCAGCACCACTAGCGGGAGCCCTACCGAGACGCAGTATTTT. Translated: CASSTTSGSPTETQYF.

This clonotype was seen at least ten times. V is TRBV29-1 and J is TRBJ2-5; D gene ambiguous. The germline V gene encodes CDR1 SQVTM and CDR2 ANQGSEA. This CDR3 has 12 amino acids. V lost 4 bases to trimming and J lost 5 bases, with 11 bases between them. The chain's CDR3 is CSVVGLGETQYF. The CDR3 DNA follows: TGCAGCGTTGTTGGCTTGGGGGAGACCCAGTACTTC.

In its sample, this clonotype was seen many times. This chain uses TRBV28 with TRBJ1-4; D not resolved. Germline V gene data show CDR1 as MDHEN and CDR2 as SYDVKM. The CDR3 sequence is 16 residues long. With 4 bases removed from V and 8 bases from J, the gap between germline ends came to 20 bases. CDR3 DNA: TGTGCCAGCAGTTCCGCCGGGTCATCTAGGGAGGAAAAACTGTTTTTT. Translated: CASSSAGSSREEKLFF.

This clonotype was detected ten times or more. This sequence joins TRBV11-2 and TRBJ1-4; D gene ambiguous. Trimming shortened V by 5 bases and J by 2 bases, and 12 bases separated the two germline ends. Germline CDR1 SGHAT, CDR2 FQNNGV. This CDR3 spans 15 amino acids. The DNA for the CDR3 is TGTGCCAGCAGCCCGGGGTCCGTCACTAATGAAAAACTGTTTTTT. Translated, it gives CASSPGSVTNEKLFF.

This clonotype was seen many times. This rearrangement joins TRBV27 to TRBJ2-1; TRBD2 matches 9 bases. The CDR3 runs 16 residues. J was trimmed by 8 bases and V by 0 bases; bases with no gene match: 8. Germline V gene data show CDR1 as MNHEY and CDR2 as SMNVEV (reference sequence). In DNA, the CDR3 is TGTGCCAGCAGTTTATCTAGCGGGAGCCATGGGGATGAGCAGTTCTTC. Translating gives CASSLSSGSHGDEQFF.

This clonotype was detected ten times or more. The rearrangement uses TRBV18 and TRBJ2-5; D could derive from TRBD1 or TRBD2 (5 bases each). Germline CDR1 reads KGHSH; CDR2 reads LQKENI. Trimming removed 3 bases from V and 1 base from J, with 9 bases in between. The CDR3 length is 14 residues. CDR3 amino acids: CASSPPGPQETQYF. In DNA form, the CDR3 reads TGTGCCAGCTCACCCCCGGGACCCCAAGAGACCCAGTACTTC.

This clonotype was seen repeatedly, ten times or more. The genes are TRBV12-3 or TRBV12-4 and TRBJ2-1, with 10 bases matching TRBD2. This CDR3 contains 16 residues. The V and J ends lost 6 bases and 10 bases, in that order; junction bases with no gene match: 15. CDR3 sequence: CASSSGLAALVNEQFF. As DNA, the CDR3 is TGTGCCAGCAGCTCCGGACTAGCGGCCCTTGTCAACGAGCAGTTCTTC.

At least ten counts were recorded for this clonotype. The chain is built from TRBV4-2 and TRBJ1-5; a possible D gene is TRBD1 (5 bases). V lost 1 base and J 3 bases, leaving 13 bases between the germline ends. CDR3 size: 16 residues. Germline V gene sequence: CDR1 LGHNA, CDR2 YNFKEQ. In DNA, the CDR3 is TGTGCCAGCAGCCAAGTATGGGGGGAGCCCAATCAGCCCCAGCATTTT. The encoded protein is CASSQVWGEPNQPQHF.

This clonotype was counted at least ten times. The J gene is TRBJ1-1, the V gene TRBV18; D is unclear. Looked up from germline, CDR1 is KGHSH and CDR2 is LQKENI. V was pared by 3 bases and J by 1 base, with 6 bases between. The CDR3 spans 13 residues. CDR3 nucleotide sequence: TGTGCCAGCTCACCCGTAGAGAACACTGAAGCTTTCTTT. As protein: CASSPVENTEAFF.

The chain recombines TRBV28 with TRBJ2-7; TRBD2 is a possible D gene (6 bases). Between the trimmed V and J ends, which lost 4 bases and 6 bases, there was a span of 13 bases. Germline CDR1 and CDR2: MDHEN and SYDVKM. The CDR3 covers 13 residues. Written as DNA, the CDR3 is TGTGCCAGCAGTTCGGGCGGGATCCGCGAGCAGTACTTC. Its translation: CASSSGGIREQYF.

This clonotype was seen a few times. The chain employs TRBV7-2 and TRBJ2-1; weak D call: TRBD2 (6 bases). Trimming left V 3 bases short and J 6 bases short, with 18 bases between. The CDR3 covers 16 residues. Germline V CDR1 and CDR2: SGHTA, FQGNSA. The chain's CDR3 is CASSFPRDSSLNEQFF. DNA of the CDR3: TGTGCCAGCAGCTTTCCGAGGGACTCCTCCCTCAATGAGCAGTTCTTC.

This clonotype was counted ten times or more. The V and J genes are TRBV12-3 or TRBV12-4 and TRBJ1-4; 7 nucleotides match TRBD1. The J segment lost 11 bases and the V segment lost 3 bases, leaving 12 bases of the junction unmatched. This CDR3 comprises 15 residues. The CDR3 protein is CASSFGGQASGKLFF. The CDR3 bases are TGTGCCAGCAGTTTCGGCGGACAGGCCTCAGGGAAACTGTTTTTT.

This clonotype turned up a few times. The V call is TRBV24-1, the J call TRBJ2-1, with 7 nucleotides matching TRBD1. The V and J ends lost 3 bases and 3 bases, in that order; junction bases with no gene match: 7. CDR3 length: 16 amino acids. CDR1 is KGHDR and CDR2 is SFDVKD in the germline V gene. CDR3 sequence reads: CATSDPQGVGYNEQFF. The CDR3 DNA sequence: TGTGCCACCAGTGATCCCCAGGGGGTTGGCTACAATGAGCAGTTCTTC.

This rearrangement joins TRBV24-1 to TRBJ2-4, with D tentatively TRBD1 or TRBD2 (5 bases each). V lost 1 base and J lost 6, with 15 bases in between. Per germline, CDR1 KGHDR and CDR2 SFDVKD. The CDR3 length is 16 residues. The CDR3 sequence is CATSDFARDGTNIQYF. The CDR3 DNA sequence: TGTGCCACCAGTGATTTTGCCCGGGACGGCACAAACATTCAGTACTTC.